These T cell receptor beta chains were read from a single sample in a study of T cell responses to AZD1222 COVID-19 vaccine. Here immunoSEQ multiplex PCR was the method, and the copy in TCRdb shows in-frame clones only, minus some. The sample carries some 100,000 clones, around 87% recorded once. The sequences come from peripheral blood, collected 28 days after the second AZD1222 dose. Every receptor here comes from an adult who received the AZD1222 COVID-19 vaccine. Each CDR3 is given with its conserved first and last residue. The D gene is left open where the match is weak. Some rows have no size entry. The others give once, few or many, or a class for an expanded clone.

J gene,clone size,V gene,D gene,CDR3 DNA,CDR3 protein
TRBJ2-4,once,TRBV5-1,NA,TGCGCCAGCAGCTTGGAGCCAGGGGGGAACATTCAGTACTTC,CASSLEPGGNIQYF
TRBJ2-5,NA,TRBV12-3/TRBV12-4,NA,TGTGCCAGCAGTTTAAAAGAGACCCAGTACTTC,CASSLKETQYF
TRBJ2-1,NA,TRBV20-1,NA,TGCAGTGCTAGTTCGGACAATGAGCAGTTCTTC,CSASSDNEQFF
TRBJ2-7,NA,TRBV15,NA,TGTGCCACCAGCAGAGATGCGGGCCCCTACGAGCAGTACTTC,CATSRDAGPYEQYF
TRBJ2-1,NA,TRBV5-1,TRBD2,TGCGCCAGCAGGACTAGCGGGGCTAACAATGAGCAGTTCTTC,CASRTSGANNEQFF
TRBJ1-5,NA,TRBV5-6,TRBD1,TGTGCCAGCAGCTTGGGGCAGGGGGTGGGCAATCAGCCCCAGCATTTT,CASSLGQGVGNQPQHF
TRBJ2-5,few,TRBV5-1,NA,TGCGCCAGCAGCTGGAGGGCGGTCCAAGAGACCCAGTACTTC,CASSWRAVQETQYF
TRBJ1-4,few,TRBV28,TRBD1,TGTGCCAGCAGTTCAGGACAGGATGAAAAACTGTTTTTT,CASSSGQDEKLFF
TRBJ1-2,NA,TRBV20-1,TRBD1,TGCAGTGCGCGGACAGGGGACGGCTACACCTTC,CSARTGDGYTF
TRBJ2-1,NA,TRBV5-1,TRBD1,TGCGCCAGCAGCTTGACACAGGGGAACAATGAGCAGTTCTTC,CASSLTQGNNEQFF
TRBJ2-2,NA,TRBV6-5,NA,TGTGCCAGCAGACGATTCACCGGGGAGCTGTTTTTT,CASRRFTGELFF
TRBJ2-1,NA,TRBV9,NA,TGTGCCAGCAGCGTAGACCGGCGGGGCTCCTACAATGAGCAGTTCTTC,CASSVDRRGSYNEQFF
TRBJ1-6,NA,TRBV7-9,TRBD1,TGTGCCAGCAGCTTAGGGACAGGGGATTCACCCCTCCACTTT,CASSLGTGDSPLHF
TRBJ2-7,NA,TRBV7-7,NA,TGTGCTAGCAGCTTAGGGTTCGCCCGGACGGATGAGCAGTACTTC,CASSLGFARTDEQYF
TRBJ2-5,NA,TRBV5-1,TRBD2,TGCGCCAGCAGCTTACTCCGGACTAGCGAGGGAGAGACCCAGTACTTC,CASSLLRTSEGETQYF
TRBJ1-4,once,TRBV19,NA,TGTGCCAGTAGTATAGCCCCGCCGGACAGTAATGAAAAACTGTTTTTT,CASSIAPPDSNEKLFF
TRBJ2-7,NA,TRBV10-3,TRBD2,TGTGCCATCAGTGCTAGCGGGGACTCCTACGAGCAGTACTTC,CAISASGDSYEQYF
TRBJ2-7,NA,TRBV5-6,NA,TGTGCCAGCAGCTTCCTGGGGGCGCCGAGATACGAGCAGTACTTC,CASSFLGAPRYEQYF
TRBJ2-7,NA,TRBV27,TRBD1,TGTGCCAGCAGTTCCCTAGGGACAGGGCGTCGAGAGCAGTACTTC,CASSSLGTGRREQYF
TRBJ2-2,NA,TRBV27,TRBD2,TGTGCCAGCAGTTCAAGGACTAGCGGGGAGCTGTTTTTT,CASSSRTSGELFF
TRBJ2-2,medium-sized,TRBV6-2/TRBV6-3,TRBD2,TGTGCCAGCAGTTACTCGATGCCTAGCGGGACCGGGGAGCTGTTTTTT,CASSYSMPSGTGELFF
TRBJ2-3,NA,TRBV12-3/TRBV12-4,NA,TGTGCCAGCAGTGTCACAGATACGCAGTATTTT,CASSVTDTQYF
TRBJ2-1,NA,TRBV28,TRBD1,TGTGCCAGCAGTTCCCGGGGACAGGCGGACTACAATGAGCAGTTCTTC,CASSSRGQADYNEQFF
TRBJ2-7,NA,TRBV5-1,NA,TGCGCCAGCAGCTTGGGGTCAGGGCATGCCTACGAGCAGTACTTC,CASSLGSGHAYEQYF
TRBJ2-7,few,TRBV4-3,TRBD1,TGCGCCAGCAGCCAAGAGGTACAGGGGGGTTACGAGCAGTACTTC,CASSQEVQGGYEQYF
TRBJ2-7,NA,TRBV28,NA,TGTGCCAGCACCTTCACCGGGCAGGGTTCCTACGAGCAGTACTTC,CASTFTGQGSYEQYF
TRBJ1-5,NA,TRBV28,NA,TGTGCCAGCAGGGTCGGCGGGACCAACAATCAGCCCCAGCATTTT,CASRVGGTNNQPQHF
TRBJ2-5,once,TRBV14,TRBD2,TGTGCCAGCAGAAGGACCGGGGGGGCCGACGAGACCCAGTACTTC,CASRRTGGADETQYF
TRBJ1-3,NA,TRBV5-1,TRBD1,TGCGCCAGCACCTGGGACAGCTCTGGAAACACCATATATTTT,CASTWDSSGNTIYF
TRBJ1-4,NA,TRBV7-9,TRBD1,TGTGCCAGCAGCTCCGGACAGGGGAGGGGAACTAATGAAAAACTGTTTTTT,CASSSGQGRGTNEKLFF
TRBJ1-2,few,TRBV5-1,NA,TGCGCCAGCAGCTTGGACAGCGGAGGCTACACCTTC,CASSLDSGGYTF
TRBJ2-7,once,TRBV30,TRBD1,TGTGCCTGGGGACAGGCCCGAACCTTCATTATAAGGCGCGAGCAGTACTTC,CAWGQARTFIIRREQYF
TRBJ1-4,NA,TRBV3-1/TRBV3-2,NA,TGTGCCAGCAGCCAGCGGGGGCAAGGGGAAAAACTGTTTTTT,CASSQRGQGEKLFF
TRBJ2-2,NA,TRBV2,TRBD1,TGTGCCACAAGGGGCAGGGGGCGGACCGGGGAGCTGTTTTTT,CATRGRGRTGELFF
TRBJ2-1,few,TRBV7-2,TRBD2,TGTGCCAGCAGTTCGACTAGCGGCCTTTTAAATGAGCAGTTCTTC,CASSSTSGLLNEQFF
TRBJ1-6,NA,TRBV28,NA,TGTGCCAGCAGGCCTCCGGGGTCAGGAGGGAATTCACCCCTCCACTTT,CASRPPGSGGNSPLHF
TRBJ1-5,NA,TRBV28,NA,TGTGCCAGCAGTCCCTCGGGCATGGGGTCGCCCCAGCATTTT,CASSPSGMGSPQHF
TRBJ2-7,NA,TRBV7-2,TRBD2,TGTGCCAGCAGCTCGACCAGGGGACTAGCGGGCAGGGAGCAGTACTTC,CASSSTRGLAGREQYF
TRBJ2-1,NA,TRBV6-6,TRBD1,TGTGCCAGCAGTCTAGGGACAGGGGGGCCCTTAGGCAATGAGCAGTTCTTC,CASSLGTGGPLGNEQFF
TRBJ2-7,few,TRBV5-6,NA,TGTGCCAGCAGCTTGTGGCGATACTCCTACGAGCAGTACTTC,CASSLWRYSYEQYF
TRBJ2-7,NA,TRBV5-1,TRBD1,TGCGCCAGCAGCTGGAACTCCGGGACAGGGGGAGCCGAGCAGTACTTC,CASSWNSGTGGAEQYF
TRBJ2-5,NA,TRBV20-1,NA,TGCAGTGTGGAGGGATGGGGGACCCAGTACTTC,CSVEGWGTQYF
TRBJ1-2,NA,TRBV6-6,NA,TGTGCCAGCAGTTATCCGGTCAGGGCGGATGGCTACACCTTC,CASSYPVRADGYTF
TRBJ1-2,NA,TRBV19,NA,TGTGCCAGTAGTATTCGAACAACTCCGGCTGGCTACACCTTC,CASSIRTTPAGYTF
TRBJ1-5,once,TRBV28,NA,TGTGCCAGCAGTTTAGATGGAGACACGCAGCCCCAGCATTTT,CASSLDGDTQPQHF
TRBJ1-1,NA,TRBV27,NA,TGTGCCAGCAGATTATTCAGGGGTGGGAGTTTTGAAGCTTTCTTT,CASRLFRGGSFEAFF
TRBJ1-2,NA,TRBV5-4,NA,TGTGCCAGCAGCTTGGACAGTAACTATGGCTACACCTTC,CASSLDSNYGYTF
TRBJ2-3,NA,TRBV30,NA,TGTGCCTGGAGTCAGAATGACGGGTCCCGGGATACGCAGTATTTT,CAWSQNDGSRDTQYF
TRBJ2-2,many,TRBV5-1,NA,TGCGCCAGCAGCTTGGCGGAGGTATCCGGGGAGCTGTTTTTT,CASSLAEVSGELFF
TRBJ1-1,few,TRBV9,TRBD1,TGTGCCAGCAGCGTTACAGGGGAAACTGAAGCTTTCTTT,CASSVTGETEAFF
TRBJ1-1,NA,TRBV5-4,TRBD1,TGTGCCAGCAGCATGGGACAGCTGAACACTGAAGCTTTCTTT,CASSMGQLNTEAFF
TRBJ1-5,few,TRBV6-2/TRBV6-3,NA,TGTGCCAGCAGTTATCCCGGTCAGCCCCAGCATTTT,CASSYPGQPQHF
TRBJ1-2,NA,TRBV2,NA,TGTGCCAGCAGTGAAGGGGGGGAGTACTATGGCTACACCTTC,CASSEGGEYYGYTF
TRBJ1-5,NA,TRBV19,TRBD1,TGTGCCAGTAGTCCACGGACAGGGGGCGGCTTTTTGGCCCAGCATTTT,CASSPRTGGGFLAQHF
TRBJ1-5,few,TRBV12-3/TRBV12-4,NA,TGTGCCAGCAGTTCGGGCACAGACCGGCCCCAGCATTTT,CASSSGTDRPQHF
TRBJ2-5,NA,TRBV27,NA,TGTGCCAGCAGTTTTTACCAGGCTTTGGAGACCCAGTACTTC,CASSFYQALETQYF
TRBJ1-2,once,TRBV2,NA,TGTGCCAGCAGTGAGGGCCAGAACTATGGCTACACCTTC,CASSEGQNYGYTF
TRBJ2-1,NA,TRBV5-4,TRBD1,TGTGCCAGCAGCCCCGGACAGGGTGACTACAATGAGCAGTTCTTC,CASSPGQGDYNEQFF
TRBJ2-1,NA,TRBV7-2,TRBD2,TGTGCCAGCAGCTTAGGTGCTAGCGGGAGGCCTCACAATGAGCAGTTCTTC,CASSLGASGRPHNEQFF